These 10 T cell receptor beta chains originate from one sample sequenced in a study of T cell responses to AZD1222 COVID-19 vaccine. Only in-frame clones appear in the TCRdb table, and some are missing; sequencing was by immunoSEQ multiplex PCR. The sample contains 130,000 to 150,000 clones, around 91% of which appear only once. This specimen consisted of peripheral blood, obtained on day 0 of AZD1222 vaccination. The receptors shown here come from an adult in good health.

Many counts were recorded for this clone. The chain has TRBV6-2 or TRBV6-3 and TRBJ1-5; D is unclear. Trimming stripped 5 bases from V and 6 bases from J, with 14 bases between. This CDR3 is 14 amino acids long. Germline V gene lookup returns CDR1 MNHEY and CDR2 SVGEGT. The CDR3 bases are TGTGCCAGCAGTGGCGGGCCATCGGCTCAGCCCCAGCATTTT. Protein: CASSGGPSAQPQHF.

This rearrangement joins TRBV15 to TRBJ1-2; D is unresolved. The ends were cut back, 3 bases at V and 6 bases at J, with 11 bases in the middle. CDR3 length: 13 residues. Per germline, CDR1 LNHNV and CDR2 YYDKDF (reference sequence). CDR3 amino acids: CATSRGPTDGYTF. The CDR3 DNA follows: TGTGCCACCAGCAGGGGTCCCACCGATGGCTACACCTTC.

The table lists this clone with a few counts. The chain couples TRBV5-1 to TRBJ1-1; D gene ambiguous. CDR1 is SGHRS, CDR2 YFSETQ, per germline. Trimming cost V 2 bases and J 2 bases, with 7 bases left between them. This CDR3 is built from 13 residues. CDR3 amino acids: CASSFLSNTEAFF. In DNA, the CDR3 is TGCGCCAGCAGCTTTTTGTCCAACACTGAAGCTTTCTTT.

The chain links TRBV9 to TRBJ2-7; D is tentatively TRBD1 or TRBD2 (5 bases each). V lost 6 bases, J lost 0 bases, and 16 bases lay in between. This CDR3 contains 15 residues. Per the germline V gene, CDR1 is SGDLS and CDR2 is YYNGEE. CDR3 nucleotide sequence: TGTGCCAGCAACCCCGGGACCGCCAGCTCCTACGAGCAGTACTTC. As protein: CASNPGTASSYEQYF.

CDR3 bases: TGTGCCATCAGTGAGTCGGGGCTCCGGGATGGAAACACCATATATTTT. It yields the protein CAISESGLRDGNTIYF. V is TRBV10-3 and J is TRBJ1-3; tentatively, D is TRBD1 (5 bases). The CDR3 sequence is 16 residues long. Looked up from germline, CDR1 is ENHRY and CDR2 is SYGVKD. With 0 bases removed from V and 3 bases from J, the gap between germline ends came to 12 bases.

V usage is TRBV10-3 and J usage is TRBJ1-2; D may be TRBD1 (5 bases). Trimming cost V 11 bases and J 1 base, with 23 bases left between them. The CDR3 has 16 amino acids. The germline gives CDR1 ENHRY, CDR2 SYGVKD. The CDR3 spells CAGGEGRPWVNYGYTF. For the CDR3, the DNA is TGTGCCGGGGGGGAGGGACGGCCTTGGGTTAACTATGGCTACACCTTC.

This chain connects TRBV27 to TRBJ1-1, with D possibly matching TRBD1 (5 bases). V was cut by 6 bases and J by 1 base, with 9 bases left in between. This CDR3 has 13 amino acids. CDR1 MNHEY and CDR2 SMNVEV come from the germline V gene (reference sequence). The CDR3 here is CASRFGQNTEAFF. The CDR3, as DNA: TGTGCCAGCAGATTCGGACAGAACACTGAAGCTTTCTTT.

V and J are TRBV6-5 and TRBJ2-4, with unresolved D. Germline V gene lookup returns CDR1 MNHEY and CDR2 SVGAGI. The V end was cut by 0 bases, the J end by 3 bases, with 9 bases between. This CDR3 comprises 15 residues. CDR3 coding DNA: TGTGCCAGCAGTTACTCGTTGGACGGCAAAAACATTCAGTACTTC. Encoded protein: CASSYSLDGKNIQYF.

V is TRBV7-2 and J is TRBJ2-5; TRBD2 matches 8 bases. Germline values: CDR1 SGHTA, CDR2 FQGNSA. The CDR3 has 13 amino acids. V gave up 5 bases and J gave up 7 bases; unmatched junction bases: 6. In DNA form, the CDR3 reads TGTGCCAGCAGCCCGGCGGGGGGAGGGACCCAGTACTTC. Residues: CASSPAGGGTQYF.

The chain recombines TRBV7-3 with TRBJ2-3, with TRBD2 identical over 7 bases. CDR1 is SGHTA and CDR2 is FQGTGA in the germline V gene. This CDR3 is built from 15 residues. The ends lost 5 bases at V and 0 bases at J; junction bases unmatched: 5. The CDR3 spells CASSPSGGSTDTQYF. Written as DNA, the CDR3 is TGTGCCAGCAGCCCCTCCGGGGGGAGCACAGATACGCAGTATTTT.